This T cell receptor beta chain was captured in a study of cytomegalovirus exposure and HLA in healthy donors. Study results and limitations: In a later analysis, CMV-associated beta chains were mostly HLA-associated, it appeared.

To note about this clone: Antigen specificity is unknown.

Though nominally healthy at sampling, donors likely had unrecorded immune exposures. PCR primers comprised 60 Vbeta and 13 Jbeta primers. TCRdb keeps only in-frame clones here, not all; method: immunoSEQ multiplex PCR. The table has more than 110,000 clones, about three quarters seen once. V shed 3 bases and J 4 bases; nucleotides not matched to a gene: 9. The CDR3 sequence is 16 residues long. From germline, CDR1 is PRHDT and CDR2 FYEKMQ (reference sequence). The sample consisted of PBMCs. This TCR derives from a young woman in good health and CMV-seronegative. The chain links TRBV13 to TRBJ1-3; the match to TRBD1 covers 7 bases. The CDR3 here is CASSFQQGIGGNTIYF. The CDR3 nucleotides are TGTGCCAGCAGCTTTCAACAGGGGATTGGAGGAAACACCATATATTTT.